This entry concerns a single TCR beta chain. Antigen: not known. TCRdb processed the RT-PCR reads anew with MiXCR; each CDR3 protein has one entry. The sample carries roughly 670,000 distinct CDR3 sequences, roughly 15% recorded once. This entry belongs to a study of response to subunit inactivated influenza vaccine. Germline V gene sequence: CDR1 SGHTA, CDR2 FQGNSA. The CDR3 covers 14 residues. Deletions cut 6 bases from V and 0 bases from J, with 8 bases between. Study outcomes and limitations: Authors suggested each seasonal flu vaccination may recruit only limited numbers of new T cells.

This specimen consisted of PBMCs from blood, obtained approximately 15 days before vaccination. This chain joins TRBV7-2 and TRBJ2-2; D is uncertain. This sequence originates from a man aged 45-65 years who received an inactivated influenza vaccine. The CDR3 reads CASRKNSNTGELFF. CDR3 DNA sequence: TGTGCCAGCAGGAAGAACTCGAACACCGGGGAGCTGTTTTTT.